Each of the 8 T cell receptor beta chains below was sequenced from the same sample in a study of blood T cell repertoires in COVID-19. The data were produced by immunoSEQ multiplex PCR, yet TCRdb's version contains in-frame clones alone and is incomplete. The data hold nearly 250,000 clones, with 65% to 90% observed a single time. The material sequenced was PBMCs or T cells enriched from blood (not recorded which). The receptors were sampled from a woman aged 45-65 years with acute COVID-19.

The chain joins TRBV25-1 to TRBJ1-2, with D perhaps TRBD1 (6 bases). The ends were cut back, 0 bases at V and 4 bases at J, with 15 bases in the middle. The CDR3 totals 16 residues. Germline V CDR1 and CDR2: MGHDK, SYGVNS. CDR3 DNA sequence: TGTGCCAGCAGTGAATATAAGACAGGCCCACCCTATGGCTACACCTTC. As protein: CASSEYKTGPPYGYTF.

This chain uses TRBV7-2 with TRBJ2-1, with D tentatively TRBD2 (7 bases). The V gene's germline CDR1 is SGHTA and CDR2 FQGNSA. This CDR3 comprises 15 residues. V shed 1 base and J shed 4 bases, with 11 bases lying between them. For the CDR3, the DNA is TGTGCCAGCAGCTTAGAACGGGGGGCGTACAATGAGCAGTTCTTC. Residues: CASSLERGAYNEQFF.

This chain joins TRBV7-2 and TRBJ1-1, with D perhaps TRBD1 (5 bases). V was pared by 5 bases and J by 4 bases, with 14 bases between. This CDR3 is built from 14 residues. CDR1 and CDR2 from the germline V gene are SGHTA and FQGNSA. The CDR3 DNA follows: TGTGCCAGCAGCCTGCCCTCCGGGGGCACTGAAGCTTTCTTT. This codes for CASSLPSGGTEAFF.

The rearrangement links TRBV7-2 to TRBJ1-5, with D perhaps TRBD1 (6 bases). V was cut by 5 bases and J by 5 bases, with 13 bases left in between. Germline V gene sequence: CDR1 SGHTA, CDR2 FQGNSA. The CDR3 spans 14 residues. This CDR3 is CASSLTYRDQPQHF. The CDR3 DNA reads TGTGCCAGCAGCCTAACATACAGGGATCAGCCCCAGCATTTT.

The V call is TRBV20-1, the J call TRBJ1-1; D is uncertain. The CDR3 spans 12 residues. Germline CDR1 and CDR2: DFQATT and SNEGSKA (reference sequence). The germline V and J ends were trimmed by 3 bases and 10 bases, with 15 bases remaining between them. CDR3 DNA: TGCAGTGCTAGTCCCAGGTCAGCCGGAGCTTTCTTT. It encodes CSASPRSAGAFF.

This chain links TRBV11-2 with TRBJ1-1, with 10 bases fitting TRBD1. Looked up from germline, CDR1 is SGHAT and CDR2 is FQNNGV. The J segment lost 2 bases and the V segment lost 8 bases, leaving 8 bases of the junction unmatched. The length of the CDR3 is 15 residues. This CDR3 reads CASWGGTGDNTEAFF. As DNA, the CDR3 is TGTGCCAGCTGGGGAGGGACAGGGGATAACACTGAAGCTTTCTTT.

The CDR3 DNA is TGTGCCAGCAGCCCACACGACAGGGAAACCTACGAGCAGTACTTC. Its protein product is CASSPHDRETYEQYF. This sequence joins TRBV3-1 (or the pseudogene TRBV3-2) and TRBJ2-7; 7 bases align to TRBD1. CDR3 length equals 15 residues. Germline V gene lookup returns CDR1 LGHDT and CDR2 YNNKEL (reference sequence). The ends lost 4 bases at V and 2 bases at J; junction bases unmatched: 8.

CDR3 nucleotide sequence: TGTGCTAGTGGTTTGCGGGTCGGCAGGGGCCAAACCTACAATGAGCAGTTCTTC. It specifies CASGLRVGRGQTYNEQFF. J is TRBJ2-1 and V is TRBV12-5; D perhaps matches TRBD1 (6 bases). Germline CDR1 and CDR2: LGHNT and FRNRAP. The V gene lost 2 bases and the J gene lost 2 bases, with 19 bases spanning the gap. This CDR3 comprises 18 residues.